A single sample is the source of the 17 T cell receptor beta chains below, sequenced in a study of cytomegalovirus exposure and HLA in healthy donors. This PCR relied on a set of 60 Vbeta primers and 13 Jbeta primers. Method: immunoSEQ multiplex PCR; TCRdb's copy keeps in-frame clones and lacks some. Here the sample spans around 120,000 clones, about 80% being singletons. The specimen was PBMCs. The receptors here all came from a man in his fifties in good health and CMV-seropositive.

The V gene is TRBV18, the J gene TRBJ1-2; a weak D match, TRBD1 (5 bases). V lost 1 base, J lost 5 bases, and 14 bases lay in between. The CDR3 sequence is 15 residues long. Germline-derived CDR1 and CDR2 are KGHSH and LQKENI. The CDR3 coding sequence is TGTGCCAGCTCACCACGTCAGCGGGACTTATATGGCTACACCTTC. As protein: CASSPRQRDLYGYTF.

The chain joins TRBV18 to TRBJ1-2; no definite D call. Trimming left V 6 bases short and J 4 bases short, with 15 bases between. Germline V gene sequence: CDR1 KGHSH, CDR2 LQKENI. CDR3 size: 14 residues. The CDR3 nucleotides are TGTGCCAGCTCTCCTTCCGAGTCTAGCTATGGCTACACCTTC. It codes for CASSPSESSYGYTF.

The chain recombines TRBV18 with TRBJ1-2, with D hard to call. Germline V gene lookup returns CDR1 KGHSH and CDR2 LQKENI. This CDR3 comprises 15 residues. V lost 3 bases to trimming and J lost 2 bases, with 13 bases between them. CDR3 sequence reads: CASSPSGEGNYGYTF. The CDR3, as DNA: TGTGCCAGCTCACCTTCTGGGGAGGGCAACTATGGCTACACCTTC.

This sequence joins TRBV5-6 and TRBJ2-1, with 9 nucleotides matching TRBD1. V trimming: 4 bases; J trimming: 4 bases; junction bases outside the gene matches: 12. CDR1 is SGHDT and CDR2 is YYEEEE in the germline V gene. The CDR3 sequence is 17 residues long. The CDR3 loop is CASSPGRGTGTYNEQFF. The CDR3, as DNA: TGTGCCAGCAGCCCTGGTCGGGGGACAGGGACGTACAATGAGCAGTTCTTC. Complete variable domain (other parts from reference TRBV5-6 and TRBJ2-1): DAGVTQSPTHLIKTRGQQVTLRCSPKSGHDTVSWYQQALGQGPQFIFQYYEEEERQRGNFPDRFSGHQFPNYSSELNVNALLLGDSALYLCASSPGRGTGTYNEQFFGPGTRLTVL.

This clone was counted between two and nine times. The rearrangement joins TRBV6-1 to TRBJ1-2; TRBD1 matches 8 bases. This CDR3 region has 15 residues. V was pared by 0 bases and J by 5 bases, with 5 bases of the junction left unmatched. From germline, CDR1 is MNHNS and CDR2 SASEGT. The CDR3 DNA is TGTGCCAGCAGTGAAGCTCAGGGGGCAGGTTATGGCTACACCTTC. Its translation: CASSEAQGAGYGYTF.

The chain carries TRBV7-9 and TRBJ1-2, with D perhaps matching TRBD1 (6 bases). V was clipped by 3 bases and J by 7 bases, with 15 bases between them. The length of the CDR3 is 14 residues. The V gene's germline CDR1 is SEHNR and CDR2 FQNEAQ (reference sequence). The CDR3 protein is CASSFKDRIGGYTF. CDR3 nucleotide sequence: TGTGCCAGCAGCTTCAAAGACAGGATCGGTGGCTACACCTTC.

The chain uses TRBV28 and TRBJ2-7, with D perhaps TRBD1 (6 bases). Germline V gives CDR1 MDHEN, CDR2 SYDVKM. Trimming took off 5 bases at V and 2 bases at J, with 13 bases between the two ends. This CDR3 region has 14 residues. In nucleotides, the CDR3 is TGTGCCAGCAGTCCGGGACACCTTCCCTACGAGCAGTACTTC. It codes for CASSPGHLPYEQYF. The variable domain in full, completed from reference TRBV28 and TRBJ2-7, reads DVKVTQSSRYLVKRTGEKVFLECVQDMDHENMFWYRQDPGLGLRLIYFSYDVKMKEKGDIPEGYSVSREKKERFSLILESASTNQTSMYLCASSPGHLPYEQYFGPGTRLTVT.

The chain links TRBV11-2 to TRBJ1-1; TRBD1 might be the D (5 bases). The CDR3 length is 16 residues. V gave up 2 bases and J gave up 0 bases, with 13 bases separating them. The germline V gene encodes CDR1 SGHAT and CDR2 FQNNGV. CDR3 sequence (DNA): TGTGCCAGCAGCTTAAGTGGGGCTGGAATGAACACTGAAGCTTTCTTT. This sequence encodes CASSLSGAGMNTEAFF.

The chain joins TRBV28 to TRBJ1-4, with a weak D call TRBD1 (6 bases). Germline-derived CDR1 and CDR2 are MDHEN and SYDVKM. V dropped 3 bases and J dropped 8 bases, with 19 bases sitting between them. The CDR3 is 16 amino acids. CDR3 bases: TGTGCCAGCAGTTTTCGAGAGGTGGGACAACGAGAAAAACTGTTTTTT. This translates into CASSFREVGQREKLFF.

The CDR3, as DNA: TGTGCCAGCAGCCCCAAAAACAGGCCAGAAACCGGGGAGCTGTTTTTT. Amino acid sequence: CASSPKNRPETGELFF. The chain couples TRBV7-2 to TRBJ2-2; possibly TRBD1 for D (5 bases). Per germline, CDR1 SGHTA and CDR2 FQGNSA. V dropped 5 bases and J dropped 5 bases, with 18 bases sitting between them. CDR3 length: 16 residues.

The sample holds a few counts of this clone. The chain is built from TRBV11-2 and TRBJ2-2, with 9 positions matching TRBD1. CDR1 and CDR2 from the germline V gene are SGHAT and FQNNGV. This CDR3 has 19 amino acids. The V gene end was trimmed by 4 bases and the J gene end by 7 bases; junction bases not matched to a gene: 19. Written as DNA, the CDR3 is TGTGCCAGCAGCTCATCCGGGACAGGGATGGGGCCTCTCCACGGGGAGCTGTTTTTT. It yields the protein CASSSSGTGMGPLHGELFF.

The chain's CDR3 is CASSEFGGVGTEAFF. CDR3 nucleotides: TGTGCCAGCAGTGAATTTGGAGGGGTGGGCACTGAAGCTTTCTTT. The chain employs TRBV25-1 and TRBJ1-1; D is perhaps TRBD1 (5 bases). This CDR3 region has 15 residues. Germline-derived CDR1 and CDR2 are MGHDK and SYGVNS. V was clipped by 1 base and J by 4 bases, with 13 bases between them. Together with reference TRBV25-1 and TRBJ1-1, the CDR3 gives the full variable domain: EADIYQTPRYLVIGTGKKITLECSQTMGHDKMYWYQQDPGMELHLIHYSYGVNSTEKGDLSSESTVSRIRTEHFPLTLESARPSHTSQYLCASSEFGGVGTEAFFGQGTRLTVV.

This chain links TRBV7-2 with TRBJ2-1; a weak D match, TRBD2 (7 bases). This CDR3 comprises 15 residues. Deletions cut 6 bases from V and 2 bases from J, with 14 bases between. Per germline, CDR1 SGHTA and CDR2 FQGNSA. The DNA of the CDR3 is TGTGCCAGCAGTCTAGTGGGGGGGCCCTACAATGAGCAGTTCTTC. Encoded protein: CASSLVGGPYNEQFF.

In its sample, this clone was seen a few times. The chain is built from TRBV7-2 and TRBJ2-7; 7 nucleotides align to TRBD2. Germline V CDR1 and CDR2: SGHTA, FQGNSA. This CDR3 has 13 residues. J was trimmed by 5 bases and V by 5 bases; bases with no gene match: 6. CDR3 protein: CASSDRGSDEQYF. The CDR3 DNA reads as TGTGCCAGCAGCGACCGCGGGAGCGACGAGCAGTACTTC.

About this clone: One end of the junction fails to match germline, which may point to a read error. This rearrangement joins TRBV7-7 to TRBJ2-7, with 10 bases lining up with TRBD2. Germline CDR1 reads SSHAT; CDR2 reads FNYEAQ (reference sequence). The CDR3 totals 13 residues. Here the CDR3 reads CASSLAGGNEQYF. In nucleotides, the CDR3 is TGTGCTAGCAGCTTAGCGGGAGGCAACGAGCAGTACTTC.

This clone was counted once. The gene calls are TRBV27 and TRBJ1-2; 7 bases agree with TRBD1. The CDR3 is made up of 13 amino acids. Losses at the gene ends were 5 bases for V and 4 bases for J; bases not matched to a gene: 4. Germline values: CDR1 MNHEY, CDR2 SMNVEV (reference sequence). The CDR3 DNA follows: TGTGCCAGCAGTCCCTGGGACAGCTATGGCTACACCTTC. This encodes CASSPWDSYGYTF.

V gene TRBV14 combines with J gene TRBJ2-7; D uncertain. Germline V gene sequence: CDR1 SGHDN, CDR2 FVKESK. This CDR3 has 12 amino acids. V dropped 4 bases and J dropped 3 bases, with 7 bases sitting between them. The CDR3 nucleotides are TGTGCCAGCAGCCCCTTCTACTACGAGCAGTACTTC. Amino acids: CASSPFYYEQYF.